The next 7 T cell receptor beta chains were all read from a single sample in a study of T-cell reconstitution after alpha-beta-depleted transplantation in children. Molecular barcoding with unique molecular identifiers was used for the TCRbeta library. TCRdb reprocessed the PCR reads via MiXCR and lists one record per CDR3 protein. The sample has more than 200,000 distinct CDR3 sequences, under 8.5% seen once; the top ten hold approximately 40%. The starting material was PBMCs, mostly from graft donor cells, obtained 360 days after TCRalphabeta/CD19-depleted stem cell transplant. The source of these receptors is a male patient between 2 and 10 years old who had a stem cell transplant for acute myeloid leukemia, so the T cells may come from the graft donor.

This clonotype was seen repeatedly, ten times or more. This sequence joins TRBV6-2 or TRBV6-3 and TRBJ2-1; 12 nucleotides match TRBD2. The CDR3 length is 14 residues. V was clipped by 8 bases and J by 4 bases; unmatched bases: 3. The V gene's germline CDR1 is MNHEY and CDR2 SVGEGT. The CDR3 spells CASRTSGRYNEQFF. In DNA form, the CDR3 reads TGTGCCAGCCGTACTAGCGGGAGGTACAATGAGCAGTTCTTC.

The table lists this clonotype with a few counts. This sequence joins TRBV7-9 and TRBJ2-3; D may match TRBD1 or TRBD2 (5 bases each). Germline V gene sequence: CDR1 SEHNR, CDR2 FQNEAQ (reference sequence). The CDR3 extends over 13 amino acids. V lost 7 bases and J 0 bases, leaving 8 bases between the germline ends. This chain's CDR3 is CASTEGSTDTQYF. CDR3 bases: TGTGCCAGCACCGAGGGGAGCACAGATACGCAGTATTTT.

The sample holds a few counts of this clonotype. The rearrangement joins TRBV12-3 or TRBV12-4 to TRBJ2-5; 11 bases match TRBD1. This CDR3 region has 16 residues. The trim removed 5 bases at V and 4 bases at J, leaving 9 bases unmatched. CDR3 sequence: CASSHLPGTGGETQYF. The CDR3 DNA sequence: TGTGCCAGCAGTCACCTCCCCGGGACAGGGGGAGAGACCCAGTACTTC.

The J gene is TRBJ2-1, the V gene TRBV5-1; the match to TRBD2 covers 13 bases. V shed 4 bases, J shed 7 bases, and the junction held 2 bases outside the gene matches. This CDR3 contains 14 residues. Germline lookup yields CDR1 SGHRS and CDR2 YFSETQ. The CDR3 spells CASSVGLAGNEQFF. In DNA form, the CDR3 reads TGCGCCAGCAGCGTGGGACTAGCGGGAAATGAGCAGTTCTTC.

This clonotype was observed many times. CDR3: CSARGTSGSNEQFF. CDR3 nucleotide sequence: TGCAGTGCTAGAGGGACTAGCGGGAGCAATGAGCAGTTCTTC. J is TRBJ2-1 and V is TRBV20-1; 13 bases fit TRBD2. The V gene's germline CDR1 is DFQATT and CDR2 SNEGSKA (reference sequence). V trimming: 1 base; J trimming: 6 bases; junction bases outside the gene matches: 0. The CDR3 has 14 amino acids.

In its sample, this clonotype was seen a few times. V and J are TRBV10-3 and TRBJ2-7; the D gene is possibly TRBD2 (6 bases). CDR1 ENHRY and CDR2 SYGVKD come from the germline V gene. V lost 6 bases and J lost 7, with 16 bases in between. CDR3 length: 13 amino acids. In DNA, the CDR3 is TGTGCCATCAGCCGACTGGAGGAGGGAGAGCAGTACTTC. Encoded protein: CAISRLEEGEQYF.

This clonotype appeared a few times. The rearrangement links TRBV20-1 to TRBJ1-5; TRBD1 is a possible D gene (5 bases). The V gene lost 3 bases and the J gene lost 2 bases, with 14 bases spanning the gap. The germline V gene encodes CDR1 DFQATT and CDR2 SNEGSKA (reference sequence). The CDR3 is 15 amino acids. The CDR3 loop reads CSARLAGAGNQPQHF. CDR3 DNA sequence: TGCAGTGCTAGGCTGGCCGGGGCAGGCAATCAGCCCCAGCATTTT.